This is a list of T cell receptor beta chains from one sample in a study of blood T cell dynamics during melanoma immunotherapy. Profiled with immunoSEQ multiplex PCR; TCRdb holds only in-frame clones, not every one. Of around 12,000 clones in the sample, roughly 90% were seen once. The specimen comprised blood, sampled from a patient treated with checkpoint blockade. These receptors all stem from a human donor with melanoma. Both conserved end residues are part of each CDR3. D genes are given only for firm matches. Clone size, where shown, is once, few, many, or a class for clones that have expanded.

size	D	J	V	DNA	CDR3
NA	NA	TRBJ1-6	TRBV5-1	TGCGCCAGCAGCGGGGGAGAGAAATCACCCCTCCACTTT	CASSGGEKSPLHF
NA	NA	TRBJ2-7	TRBV7-8	TGTGCCAGCAGCTTTCGGGACGGGCAGGGGGAGGTCGAGCAGTACTTC	CASSFRDGQGEVEQYF
NA	NA	TRBJ1-5	TRBV5-1	TGCGCCAGCAGCTTAGGGGTCGGGAGAACTCAGCCCCAGCATTTT	CASSLGVGRTQPQHF
few	NA	TRBJ1-2	TRBV7-9	TGTGCCAGCAGCTTTACAGAAAACTATGGCTACACCTTC	CASSFTENYGYTF
NA	TRBD1	TRBJ1-2	TRBV6-6	TGTGCCAGCAGTTACGTAGGACAGGCCCTCTATGGCTACACCTTC	CASSYVGQALYGYTF
NA	NA	TRBJ1-5	TRBV7-2	TGTGCCAGCAGCGCAGCTGGCAATCAGCCCCAGCATTTT	CASSAAGNQPQHF
NA	TRBD1	TRBJ2-1	TRBV5-6	TGTGCCAGCAGCTACCGGACAGGGTTAAACAATGAGCAGTTCTTC	CASSYRTGLNNEQFF
NA	TRBD1	TRBJ1-4	TRBV7-2	TGTGCCAGCAGCACCCGACAGGGGGCGGATGAAAAACTGTTTTTT	CASSTRQGADEKLFF
NA	NA	TRBJ1-3	TRBV19	TGTGCCAGTAGCGGCGGGATCCTCTCCGGCTCTGGAAACACCATATATTTT	CASSGGILSGSGNTIYF
NA	NA	TRBJ2-7	TRBV25-1	TGTGCCAGCAGTGAATTTGGCTACGAGCAGTACTTC	CASSEFGYEQYF
NA	NA	TRBJ1-2	TRBV6-5	TGTGCCAGCAGTTACCGGGACAATGTATGGCATGGCTACACCTTC	CASSYRDNVWHGYTF
once	NA	TRBJ1-2	TRBV7-2	TGTGCCAGCAGCTTAGGGACCCCCAACCCCAACTATGGCTACACCTTC	CASSLGTPNPNYGYTF
NA	NA	TRBJ2-7	TRBV4-3	TGCGCCAGCAGCCAAGATTTTTCTGGGACTTCTATAAGCTACGAGCAGTACTTC	CASSQDFSGTSISYEQYF
NA	NA	TRBJ1-2	TRBV5-6	TGTGCCAGCAGCTTGGTAGTCGGACACCACTATGGCTACACCTTC	CASSLVVGHHYGYTF
NA	NA	TRBJ2-7	TRBV5-6	TGTGCCAGCACTCCAAACCCGACGACGACGTACGAGCAGTACTTC	CASTPNPTTTYEQYF
NA	NA	TRBJ2-7	TRBV30	TGTGCCTGGAGCAGAACTTCCTACGAGCAGTACTTC	CAWSRTSYEQYF
NA	NA	TRBJ1-4	TRBV6-5	TGTGCCAGCAGTCGACAGGCTAGTACAGAAAAACTGTTTTTT	CASSRQASTEKLFF
NA	NA	TRBJ1-1	TRBV11-2	TGTGCCAGTCTAGTGGGGGGAGAGAACACTGAAGCTTTCTTT	CASLVGGENTEAFF
once	TRBD2	TRBJ2-4	TRBV9	TGTGCCAGCAGCGTAGGGACTAGCGGGGGGGCCGGGGACATTCAGTACTTC	CASSVGTSGGAGDIQYF
NA	NA	TRBJ1-1	TRBV6-1	TGTGCCAGCAGTGAAATTACGGGATTAACTGAAGCTTTCTTT	CASSEITGLTEAFF
NA	NA	TRBJ2-5	TRBV30	TGTGCCTGGAGCGTTGCACAGGGCCGCCAAGAGACCCAGTACTTC	CAWSVAQGRQETQYF
NA	NA	TRBJ1-1	TRBV7-2	TGTGCCAGCACCCCCCAGGGAAAAGTGATGAACACTGAAGCTTTCTTT	CASTPQGKVMNTEAFF
NA	NA	TRBJ2-2	TRBV27	TGTGCCAGCAGTTACCAACCGTACACCGGGGAGCTGTTTTTT	CASSYQPYTGELFF
NA	TRBD1	TRBJ2-7	TRBV6-5	TGTGCCAGCAGTTACTCGAGGACAGGGGGTAATTACGAGCAGTACTTC	CASSYSRTGGNYEQYF
NA	NA	TRBJ1-1	TRBV7-2	TGTGCCAGCAGTTTTTCCAGGGGAAACACTGAAGCTTTCTTT	CASSFSRGNTEAFF
medium-sized	NA	TRBJ2-1	TRBV2	TGTGCCAGCAGTGGGGCAGGGGGGGATGAGCAGTTCTTC	CASSGAGGDEQFF
NA	NA	TRBJ1-2	TRBV18	TGTGCCAGCTCACGGGACCAGAGCGACTATGGCTACACCTTC	CASSRDQSDYGYTF
NA	NA	TRBJ2-4	TRBV7-3	TGTGCCAGCAGCTCTGGAATCATTCAGTACTTC	CASSSGIIQYF
NA	NA	TRBJ1-4	TRBV19	TGTGCCAGTAAAGGTCCGGGGGTCTCAACTAATGAAAAACTGTTTTTT	CASKGPGVSTNEKLFF
NA	TRBD1	TRBJ1-2	TRBV7-2	TGTGCCAGCAGCCAGAGACAGGGTATATCGGGCTACACCTTC	CASSQRQGISGYTF
NA	NA	TRBJ1-1	TRBV4-3	TGCGCCAGCAGCCAAGAAACGGCGCCAGACGTAGCTTTCTTT	CASSQETAPDVAFF
NA	TRBD1	TRBJ2-1	TRBV18	TGTGCCAGCTCAAAGGACAGGGGTAAATTCACTGAGCAGTTCTTC	CASSKDRGKFTEQFF
NA	NA	TRBJ1-1	TRBV2	TGTGCCAGCAAGAATTGGGACGGCGCCACTGAAGCTTTCTTT	CASKNWDGATEAFF
NA	NA	TRBJ1-1	TRBV18	TGTGCCAGCTCCCCCAGGACACAGTCGACCACTGAAGCTTTCTTT	CASSPRTQSTTEAFF
NA	TRBD1	TRBJ1-5	TRBV7-9	TGTGCCAGCAGCTTGGGACAGGGTATGAAGCCCCAGCATTTT	CASSLGQGMKPQHF
once	NA	TRBJ1-2	TRBV9	TGTGCCAGCAGCGGATCTACGGACAGACTCGGCTACACCTTC	CASSGSTDRLGYTF
NA	NA	TRBJ1-6	TRBV11-2	TGTGCCAGCAGCTTTATAAGGGGTAATTCACCCCTCCACTTT	CASSFIRGNSPLHF
NA	NA	TRBJ1-3	TRBV6-4	TGTGCCAGCAGTGACTCTCTGGGGTCCGGCACCATATATTTT	CASSDSLGSGTIYF
NA	NA	TRBJ1-1	TRBV27	TGTGCCAGCAGCCGCCCAGGGAACACTGAAGCTTTCTTT	CASSRPGNTEAFF
NA	TRBD1	TRBJ2-3	TRBV29-1	TGCAGCGTTGCGGGACAGCCGAAGCAGTATTTT	CSVAGQPKQYF
NA	NA	TRBJ2-1	TRBV19	TGTGCCAGTAGTATCCGGGGCCCCCGAACGGAGCAGTTCTTC	CASSIRGPRTEQFF
NA	TRBD2	TRBJ2-7	TRBV5-4	TGTGCCAGCAGCTTAATGGGTAGCGGGGGTACCGACGAGCAGTACTTC	CASSLMGSGGTDEQYF
medium-sized	NA	TRBJ1-1	TRBV10-2	TGCGCCAGCACCTTAGACGGAATGAACACTGAAGCTTTCTTT	CASTLDGMNTEAFF
NA	NA	TRBJ2-5	TRBV14	TGTGCCAGCAGCCAAGGGGCCCCAACCGAGACCCAGTACTTC	CASSQGAPTETQYF
NA	NA	TRBJ1-2	TRBV6-5	TGTGCCAGCAGTTACTGGGGGGAGAGTAACTATGGCTACACCTTC	CASSYWGESNYGYTF
NA	NA	TRBJ1-2	TRBV25-1	TGTGCCAGCAGTGATCACATTAACTATGGCTACACCTTC	CASSDHINYGYTF
NA	NA	TRBJ2-7	TRBV9	TGTGCCAGCTCTCTCCGGGACACTATCTCCTACGAGCAGTACTTC	CASSLRDTISYEQYF
NA	NA	TRBJ1-3	TRBV7-2	TGTGCCAGCAGCTTAACGGATCAGGGGAATCACCATTTT	CASSLTDQGNHHF
few	NA	TRBJ1-5	TRBV7-2	TGTGCCAGCAGCTTATACAGGGTGGATCAGCCCCAGCATTTT	CASSLYRVDQPQHF
once	NA	TRBJ2-4	TRBV5-5	TGTGCCAGCAGCGTGGGGGCAGTAGCCAAAAACATTCAGTACTTC	CASSVGAVAKNIQYF
NA	NA	TRBJ2-3	TRBV5-1	TGCGCCAGCAGCTTGGATTACAGAGTTATCACAGATACGCAGTATTTT	CASSLDYRVITDTQYF
once	TRBD1	TRBJ2-1	TRBV19	TGTGCCAGTAGCAGAAGGGGACAGGGTCACAATGAGCAGTTCTTC	CASSRRGQGHNEQFF
NA	NA	TRBJ1-1	TRBV5-1	TGCGCCAGCAGCTTGGCCGAGGTGAACACTGAAGCTTTCTTT	CASSLAEVNTEAFF
NA	TRBD1	TRBJ1-6	TRBV9	TGTGCCAGCAGCGTATCCGGACAGGGTTGGTCACCCCTCCACTTT	CASSVSGQGWSPLHF
NA	TRBD1	TRBJ2-3	TRBV29-1	TGCAGCGTTATGGGACAGGGGGGCACAGATACGCAGTATTTT	CSVMGQGGTDTQYF